The 21 T cell receptor beta chains given below trace back to one sample, sequenced in a study of human T cells and chemical hapten exposure. TCRdb processed the RACE reads anew with MiXCR; each CDR3 protein has one entry. This table holds some 400,000 distinct CDR3 sequences, 4.8% found once. The time point denotes: patch test 1, 2 weeks after DPC sensitization. Treatment described: therapeutic diphenylcyclopropenone sensitization with weekly scalp DPC. Sequenced here: whole blood, sampled in connection with sensitization to the hapten diphenylcyclopropenone (DPC). Receptors were obtained from a woman in her 50s with alopecia areata. Some clones in this sample may be carry-over from other donors' samples.

The chain carries TRBV10-3 and TRBJ2-7, with D unresolved. Germline V gives CDR1 ENHRY, CDR2 SYGVKD. This CDR3 spans 14 amino acids. V was pared by 2 bases and J by 4 bases, with 12 bases between. CDR3: CAISEQDGVYEQYF. CDR3 sequence (DNA): TGTGCCATCAGTGAGCAAGACGGAGTTTACGAGCAGTACTTC.

The chain uses TRBV18 and TRBJ1-1; D call uncertain. In germline, CDR1 is KGHSH, CDR2 LQKENI. This CDR3 is built from 15 residues. V lost 3 bases, J lost 1 base, and 12 bases lay in between. CDR3 region: CASSPQATWNTEAFF. The DNA for the CDR3 is TGTGCCAGCTCACCGCAAGCCACATGGAACACTGAAGCTTTCTTT.

In its sample, this clonotype was seen many times. J is TRBJ2-5 and V is TRBV18; 13 bases align to TRBD2. This CDR3 region has 17 residues. The germline gives CDR1 KGHSH, CDR2 LQKENI. V dropped 3 bases and J dropped 0; count of bases not matched to a gene: 4. CDR3 sequence (DNA): TGTGCCAGCTCACCTCGGACTAGCGGGGGATACCAAGAGACCCAGTACTTC. It translates to CASSPRTSGGYQETQYF.

On this clonotype: One end of the junction fails to match germline, which may point to a read error. V is TRBV6-5 and J is TRBJ2-1; D may be TRBD1 (6 bases). CDR3 length: 15 amino acids. CDR1 and CDR2 from the germline V gene are MNHEY and SVGAGI. The DNA of the CDR3 is TGTGCCAGCAGTTACTCCGGAGACAGGTACAATGAGCAGATCTTC. This sequence encodes CASSYSGDRYNEQIF.

This clonotype was detected many times. The J gene is TRBJ2-1, the V gene TRBV6-6, with TRBD2 identical over 10 bases. The CDR3 has 11 residues. The trim removed 5 bases at V and 15 bases at J, leaving 4 bases unmatched. Germline-derived CDR1 and CDR2 are MNHNY and SVGAGI (reference sequence). The CDR3 DNA follows: TGTGCCAGCAGTACTAGCGGGATCGGGTTCTTC. Its protein product is CASSTSGIGFF.

The chain is built from TRBV7-2 and TRBJ1-5, with TRBD1 identical over 7 bases. Germline values: CDR1 SGHTA, CDR2 FQGNSA. J was trimmed by 9 bases and V by 5 bases; bases with no gene match: 13. The CDR3 length is 15 residues. The CDR3 spells CASSARLGTGAPQHF. DNA of the CDR3: TGTGCCAGCAGCGCTCGTCTTGGCACAGGGGCGCCCCAGCATTTT.

This clonotype was counted ten times or more. CDR3 sequence reads: CASSPGLNQPQHF. The CDR3 coding sequence is TGTGCCAGCAGTCCAGGGCTCAATCAGCCCCAGCATTTT. This chain joins TRBV12-3 or TRBV12-4 and TRBJ1-5; weak D call: TRBD1 (5 bases). Trimming pared 5 bases from V and 3 bases from J, leaving 8 bases between. The CDR3 runs 13 residues.

J is TRBJ2-1 and V is TRBV25-1, with TRBD1 identical over 8 bases. From germline, CDR1 is MGHDK and CDR2 SYGVNS. The V segment lost 7 bases and the J segment 8 bases; nucleotides outside the gene matches: 7. There are 13 residues in the CDR3. The CDR3 sequence is CASTGGLLDEQFF. The CDR3 coding sequence is TGTGCCAGCACAGGGGGCCTCTTGGATGAGCAGTTCTTC.

This clonotype was observed at least ten times. The CDR3 DNA sequence: TGTGCCAGCAGCCAAGAGGGGTTCCAGGATACGCAGTATTTT. Translation gives CASSQEGFQDTQYF. The chain recombines TRBV4-2 with TRBJ2-3; D remains unclear. The V end lost 0 bases, the J end lost 6 bases, and 10 bases lay between the germline ends. Per the germline V gene, CDR1 is LGHNA and CDR2 is YNFKEQ. CDR3 length: 14 residues.

In this sample, this clonotype turned up a few times. V gene TRBV4-3 combines with J gene TRBJ1-1, with D hard to call. With 0 bases removed from V and 4 bases from J, the gap between germline ends came to 12 bases. Germline V lookup: CDR1 LGHNA, CDR2 YSLEER. This CDR3 is 15 amino acids long. Here the CDR3 reads CASSQDPPGFTEAFF. The CDR3 DNA sequence: TGCGCCAGCAGCCAAGATCCGCCAGGATTCACTGAAGCTTTCTTT.

The table lists this clonotype with many counts. The chain couples TRBV6-6 to TRBJ2-1; D is perhaps TRBD2 (5 bases). The germline V gene has CDR1 MNHNY and CDR2 SVGAGI (reference sequence). V was clipped by 7 bases and J by 6 bases, with 16 bases between them. The CDR3 totals 14 residues. The chain's CDR3 is CASTRDGESNEQFF. The DNA of the CDR3 is TGTGCCAGCACACGGGATGGTGAGAGCAATGAGCAGTTCTTC.

The chain carries TRBV3-1 and TRBJ1-2; no reliable D call. The V and J ends lost 1 base and 0 bases respectively, with 9 bases between them. This CDR3 is built from 15 residues. Germline CDR1 and CDR2: LGHDT and YNNKEL (reference sequence). The CDR3 loop reads CASSQAAASNYGYTF. Written as DNA, the CDR3 is TGTGCCAGCAGCCAAGCCGCAGCCTCTAACTATGGCTACACCTTC. The whole variable domain, filled in from reference TRBV3-1 and TRBJ1-2, reads DTAVSQTPKYLVTQMGNDKSIKCEQNLGHDTMYWYKQDSKKFLKIMFSYNNKELIINETVPNRFSPKSPDKAHLNLHINSLELGDSAVYFCASSQAAASNYGYTFGSGTRLTVV.

The J gene is TRBJ1-5, the V gene TRBV10-2, with a tentative D call TRBD1 (6 bases). Trimming pared 6 bases from V and 5 bases from J, leaving 17 bases between. This CDR3 spans 15 amino acids. Looked up from germline, CDR1 is WSHSY and CDR2 is SAAADI. The DNA for the CDR3 is TGCGCCAGCAGGGTAGACAGGTTTCACTATCAGCCCCAGCATTTT. This codes for CASRVDRFHYQPQHF.

In its sample, this clonotype was seen many times. The rearrangement links TRBV13 to TRBJ1-1; the match to TRBD1 covers 8 bases. V shed 5 bases, J shed 1 base, and the junction held 12 bases outside the gene matches. This CDR3 spans 17 amino acids. In germline, CDR1 is PRHDT, CDR2 FYEKMQ (reference sequence). As DNA, the CDR3 is TGTGCCAGCAGCCACCTGCCGGGACAGGCAGCGAACACTGAAGCTTTCTTT. It codes for CASSHLPGQAANTEAFF.

V usage is TRBV6-4 and J usage is TRBJ2-5; TRBD2 aligns across 10 bases. The CDR3 covers 17 residues. The germline gives CDR1 MRHNA, CDR2 SNTAGT. V lost 0 bases and J lost 5; bases outside the gene matches: 9. The CDR3 spells CASSDSLRTSGQETQYF. DNA of the CDR3: TGTGCCAGCAGTGACTCCCTGAGGACTAGCGGCCAGGAGACCCAGTACTTC.

This clonotype was picked up many times. The V gene is TRBV20-1, the J gene TRBJ2-7; D gene unclear. Trimming took 1 base from V and 2 from J, leaving 12 bases between them. In germline, CDR1 is DFQATT, CDR2 SNEGSKA (reference sequence). This CDR3 has 14 amino acids. CDR3 residues: CSARGKMGPYEQYF. In nucleotides, the CDR3 is TGCAGTGCTAGAGGGAAGATGGGCCCCTACGAGCAGTACTTC.

DNA for the CDR3: TGTGCCAGCAGCTTAGCCGCCAATGAGCAGTTCTTC. It translates to CASSLAANEQFF. The chain employs TRBV11-3 and TRBJ2-1; D gene uncertain. CDR1 SGHNT and CDR2 YENEEA come from the germline V gene. Trimming stripped 1 base from V and 6 bases from J, with 4 bases between. The CDR3 has 12 amino acids.

This clonotype has ten or more counts. The chain is built from TRBV10-3 and TRBJ1-1, with a weak D call TRBD1 (5 bases). Germline V lookup: CDR1 ENHRY, CDR2 SYGVKD. The CDR3 is 14 residues long. Trimming stripped 3 bases from V and 3 bases from J, with 11 bases between. The CDR3 DNA follows: TGTGCCATCAGTGATTCCGGGACGGACACTGAAGCTTTCTTT. Translation: CAISDSGTDTEAFF.

This clonotype was counted many times. CDR3 protein: CASSVPFVHLYNEQFF. The CDR3 DNA reads as TGCGCCAGCAGTGTGCCTTTTGTCCATCTCTACAATGAGCAGTTCTTC. The chain combines TRBV10-1 with TRBJ2-1; D is unresolved. The length of the CDR3 is 16 residues. Germline CDR1 and CDR2: WNHNN and SYGVQD (reference sequence). V lost 4 bases to trimming and J lost 3 bases, with 16 bases between them.

This clonotype showed up just a few times. The V gene is TRBV20-1, the J gene TRBJ2-7; D remains unclear. The CDR3 totals 14 residues. V dropped 7 bases and J dropped 2 bases, with 18 bases sitting between them. Germline V gene lookup returns CDR1 DFQATT and CDR2 SNEGSKA (reference sequence). DNA for the CDR3: TGCAGTGGCCGGGCCTCCCCCGGCCCCTACGAGCAGTACTTC. Its protein is CSGRASPGPYEQYF.

V is TRBV7-9 and J is TRBJ2-7, with unresolved D. Trimming took 5 bases from V and 7 from J, leaving 12 bases between them. Germline V CDR1 and CDR2: SEHNR, FQNEAQ (reference sequence). CDR3 size: 12 residues. The CDR3 nucleotides are TGTGCCAGCAGCCTAAGAACCAAGGAGCAGTACTTC. Translated: CASSLRTKEQYF.